The 30 T cell receptor beta chains in this list originate from one sample, sequenced in a study of blood T cell repertoires in COVID-19. Generated by immunoSEQ multiplex PCR, the TCRdb table keeps only in-frame clones and is missing some. The sample gives over 250,000 clones, about 89% of which show up once; about 10% is in the top ten. Specimen: peripheral blood. The receptors shown here come from a middle-aged man who had recovered from COVID-19.

The chain links TRBV2 to TRBJ2-3, with D maybe TRBD2 (5 bases). Germline-derived CDR1 and CDR2 are SNHLY and FYNNEI. V was pared by 6 bases and J by 0 bases, with 16 bases between. The CDR3 covers 16 residues. CDR3 bases: TGTGCCAGCAGAGAGGGATTGGCGTCTAGCACAGATACGCAGTATTTT. Amino acids: CASREGLASSTDTQYF.

A few counts support this clone. The rearrangement uses TRBV14 and TRBJ1-2; a possible D gene is TRBD1 (6 bases). The germline gives CDR1 SGHDN, CDR2 FVKESK. The CDR3 covers 12 residues. V lost 5 bases, J lost 7 bases, and 11 bases lay in between. The chain's CDR3 is CASSSNRVGYTF. Written as DNA, the CDR3 is TGTGCCAGCAGCTCCAACAGGGTTGGCTACACCTTC.

This chain connects TRBV19 to TRBJ2-3; TRBD2 is a possible D gene (5 bases). Germline assignment: CDR1 LNHDA and CDR2 SQIVND (reference sequence). The V end lost 3 bases, the J end lost 2 bases, and 6 bases lay between the germline ends. The CDR3 spans 13 residues. The CDR3 here is CASSMRATDTQYF. The CDR3 DNA sequence: TGTGCCAGTAGTATGCGGGCCACAGATACGCAGTATTTT.

The chain is built from TRBV10-3 and TRBJ1-2, with D perhaps TRBD1 (5 bases). CDR3 size: 13 residues. Germline-derived CDR1 and CDR2 are ENHRY and SYGVKD. Trimming took 7 bases from V and 4 from J, leaving 13 bases between them. CDR3 amino acids: CAITGGESYGYTF. The CDR3 coding sequence is TGTGCCATCACTGGGGGGGAATCCTATGGCTACACCTTC.

This sequence joins TRBV7-9 and TRBJ2-1, with D unresolved. There are 12 residues in the CDR3. CDR1 and CDR2 from the germline V gene are SEHNR and FQNEAQ (reference sequence). V lost 2 bases to trimming and J lost 7 bases, with 6 bases between them. Written as DNA, the CDR3 is TGTGCCAGCAGCTTAAACATTAATGAGCAGTTCTTC. This gives the protein CASSLNINEQFF.

This chain connects TRBV2 to TRBJ1-2; D unresolved. CDR1 and CDR2 (germline): SNHLY, FYNNEI. Trimming cost V 6 bases and J 7 bases, with 12 bases left between them. The length of the CDR3 is 12 residues. CDR3 amino acids: CASRTDFGGYTF. CDR3 nucleotide sequence: TGTGCCAGCAGAACTGATTTCGGTGGCTACACCTTC.

V gene TRBV6-6 combines with J gene TRBJ2-7; 7 bases match TRBD1. There are 14 residues in the CDR3. The J segment lost 2 bases and the V segment lost 5 bases, leaving 6 bases of the junction unmatched. The germline CDR1 and CDR2 sequences are MNHNY and SVGAGI (reference sequence). The CDR3 sequence: CASSDRVGTYEQYF. The DNA of the CDR3 is TGTGCCAGCAGTGACAGGGTGGGGACCTACGAGCAGTACTTC.

This chain connects TRBV7-9 to TRBJ2-3; 10 nucleotides match TRBD2. V lost 5 bases to trimming and J lost 2 bases; unmatched junction nucleotides: 13. The CDR3 totals 18 residues. Per the germline V gene, CDR1 is SEHNR and CDR2 is FQNEAQ (reference sequence). The CDR3 loop is CASSRHQLAGLLTDTQYF. CDR3 coding DNA: TGTGCCAGCAGCCGTCACCAACTAGCGGGGTTACTCACAGATACGCAGTATTTT. The variable domain in full, with the rest retrieved from reference TRBV7-9 and TRBJ2-3, is DTGVSQNPRHKITKRGQNVTFRCDPISEHNRLYWYRQTLGQGPEFLTYFQNEAQLEKSRLLSDRFSAERPKGSFSTLEIQRTEQGDSAMYLCASSRHQLAGLLTDTQYFGPGTRLTVL.

The chain is built from TRBV11-2 and TRBJ2-7; 7 nucleotides align to TRBD1. This CDR3 has 15 residues. Trimming cost V 5 bases and J 1 base; bases outside gene matches: 8. Germline V gives CDR1 SGHAT, CDR2 FQNNGV. As DNA, the CDR3 is TGTGCCAGCAGCATCCGGGACAGCTGGTCCTACGAGCAGTACTTC. It encodes CASSIRDSWSYEQYF. Based on the CDR3 plus reference TRBV11-2 and TRBJ2-7, the full variable domain is EAGVAQSPRYKIIEKRQSVAFWCNPISGHATLYWYQQILGQGPKLLIQFQNNGVVDDSQLPKDRFSAERLKGVDSTLKIQPAKLEDSAVYLCASSIRDSWSYEQYFGPGTRLTVT.

The chain combines TRBV28 with TRBJ2-3; 9 bases fit TRBD2. Germline V gene sequence: CDR1 MDHEN, CDR2 SYDVKM. The CDR3 is made up of 17 amino acids. With V trimmed by 0 bases and J by 5 bases, 9 bases remained unmatched. CDR3 DNA sequence: TGTGCCAGCAGTTTATGGGGACTAGCTAGAGCCCTAGATACGCAGTATTTT. As protein: CASSLWGLARALDTQYF.

The rearrangement links TRBV2 to TRBJ2-2, with TRBD1 identical over 7 bases. The germline gives CDR1 SNHLY, CDR2 FYNNEI. This CDR3 is built from 15 residues. J gave up 0 bases and V 8 bases, and 6 bases lay outside the gene matches. The CDR3 is CASGTAQTNTGELFF. DNA of the CDR3: TGTGCCAGCGGGACAGCCCAAACGAACACCGGGGAGCTGTTTTTT.

The rearrangement uses TRBV5-1 and TRBJ2-3, with a weak D call TRBD2 (5 bases). The germline V gene has CDR1 SGHRS and CDR2 YFSETQ. The V gene lost 0 bases and the J gene lost 5 bases, with 19 bases spanning the gap. The CDR3 has 17 residues. In nucleotides, the CDR3 is TGCGCCAGCAGCTTGGCCAGAAACCTTCCTCGGGGAGATACGCAGTATTTT. Protein sequence: CASSLARNLPRGDTQYF.

This sequence joins TRBV2 and TRBJ2-7; 12 bases match TRBD1. Germline CDR1 reads SNHLY; CDR2 reads FYNNEI. The CDR3 extends over 13 amino acids. V trimming: 6 bases; J trimming: 6 bases; junction bases outside the gene matches: 3. This CDR3 reads CASSGTGGGEQYF. The CDR3 region has the DNA TGTGCCAGCAGCGGGACAGGGGGCGGCGAGCAGTACTTC.

The gene calls are TRBV12-3 or TRBV12-4 and TRBJ1-2; 7 bases align to TRBD1. The CDR3 runs to 13 residues. Trimming took 5 bases from V and 7 from J; bases not matched to a gene: 7. CDR3 protein: CASSPRQGVGYTF. Written as DNA, the CDR3 is TGTGCCAGCAGTCCCCGACAGGGAGTTGGCTACACCTTC.

The rearrangement joins TRBV12-5 to TRBJ2-6; a possible D gene is TRBD1 (6 bases). The CDR3 sequence is 17 residues long. Trimming shortened V by 5 bases and J by 2 bases, and 16 bases separated the two germline ends. The germline gives CDR1 LGHNT, CDR2 FRNRAP. The CDR3 protein is CASGLGQPITGANVLTF. CDR3 DNA: TGTGCTAGTGGTCTCGGACAGCCTATCACTGGGGCCAACGTCCTGACTTTC.

This clone showed up just a few times. The rearrangement uses TRBV7-9 and TRBJ2-5; TRBD2 agrees at 13 bases. The CDR3 has 17 residues. In germline, CDR1 is SEHNR, CDR2 FQNEAQ (reference sequence). V lost 2 bases, J lost 5 bases, and 8 bases stayed unmatched. CDR3 in amino acids: CASSLRRTSGRLETQYF. The CDR3 DNA sequence: TGTGCCAGCAGCTTAAGAAGGACTAGCGGGAGACTGGAGACCCAGTACTTC. The entire variable domain, with the rest obtained from reference TRBV7-9 and TRBJ2-5, is as follows: DTGVSQNPRHKITKRGQNVTFRCDPISEHNRLYWYRQTLGQGPEFLTYFQNEAQLEKSRLLSDRFSAERPKGSFSTLEIQRTEQGDSAMYLCASSLRRTSGRLETQYFGPGTRLLVL.

The chain links TRBV4-3 to TRBJ2-7, with 10 bases matching TRBD2. V shed 0 bases and J 6 bases; nucleotides not matched to a gene: 8. The germline V gene has CDR1 LGHNA and CDR2 YSLEER. The CDR3 has 16 amino acids. CDR3 sequence (DNA): TGCGCCAGCAGCCAAGAGGAGGGACTAGCGAATAGCGAGCAGTACTTC. Translating gives CASSQEEGLANSEQYF.

The chain has TRBV30 and TRBJ2-2; D gene uncertain. Deletions cut 3 bases from V and 7 bases from J, with 6 bases between. This CDR3 comprises 11 residues. The germline CDR1 and CDR2 sequences are GTSNPN and SVGIG (reference sequence). The CDR3 region is CAWRYNGELFF. In nucleotides, the CDR3 is TGTGCCTGGAGATATAACGGGGAGCTGTTTTTT.

The J gene is TRBJ2-3, the V gene TRBV9; 7 nucleotides line up with TRBD2. Germline CDR1 SGDLS, CDR2 YYNGEE. There are 16 residues in the CDR3. J gave up 0 bases and V 4 bases, and 8 bases lay outside the gene matches. The CDR3 nucleotides read TGTGCCAGCAGCTATAAAGCGGGGTCGAGCACAGATACGCAGTATTTT. Its protein is CASSYKAGSSTDTQYF.

The chain joins TRBV19 to TRBJ1-2; perhaps TRBD1 as D (6 bases). This CDR3 is built from 17 residues. Germline V gene lookup returns CDR1 LNHDA and CDR2 SQIVND (reference sequence). Trimming shortened V by 5 bases and J by 4 bases, and 23 bases separated the two germline ends. The chain's CDR3 is CASSPTRKQGGVYGYTF. The DNA for the CDR3 is TGTGCCAGTAGTCCCACCCGTAAACAGGGCGGCGTCTATGGCTACACCTTC.

As to this clone: The sample contains more than one DNA sequence encoding this CDR3. The chain recombines TRBV19 with TRBJ1-5; the match to TRBD1 covers 9 bases. Germline V CDR1 and CDR2: LNHDA, SQIVND (reference sequence). Germline trimming cut 7 bases from V and 4 bases from J; bases unmatched to any gene: 11. This CDR3 contains 16 residues. CDR3 region: CASTPRTGEPNQPQHF. CDR3 DNA: TGTGCCAGTACCCCAAGGACAGGGGAACCTAATCAGCCCCAGCATTTT.

This clone showed up just a few times. The V and J genes are TRBV7-2 and TRBJ2-7; TRBD2 agrees at 8 bases. The CDR3 sequence is 13 residues long. Germline CDR1 SGHTA, CDR2 FQGNSA. After removal of 4 bases from V and 4 bases from J, the junction contained 3 bases not matched to a gene. CDR3 in amino acids: CASSWTSQYEQYF. CDR3 DNA sequence: TGTGCCAGCAGCTGGACTAGCCAGTACGAGCAGTACTTC.

The chain is built from TRBV11-2 and TRBJ2-3; 12 nucleotides match TRBD2. The germline V gene has CDR1 SGHAT and CDR2 FQNNGV. The CDR3 is 18 amino acids. The trim removed 5 bases at V and 7 bases at J, leaving 16 bases unmatched. CDR3 DNA sequence: TGTGCCAGCAGCCGGGCGGGACAGACTAGCGGGAGTCGAAATACGCAGTATTTT. It encodes CASSRAGQTSGSRNTQYF.

This chain joins TRBV3-1 (or the pseudogene TRBV3-2) and TRBJ2-1, with 8 bases that match TRBD2. Per the germline V gene, CDR1 is LGHDT and CDR2 is YNNKEL (reference sequence). The CDR3 length is 15 residues. Trimming at V came to 2 bases and at J to 4 bases, leaving 4 bases not matched to a gene. CDR3: CASSQPSSGYNEQFF. The CDR3 DNA follows: TGTGCCAGCAGCCAACCCTCTAGCGGGTACAATGAGCAGTTCTTC.

The gene calls are TRBV11-3 and TRBJ2-2; TRBD2 matches 9 bases. Germline lookup yields CDR1 SGHNT and CDR2 YENEEA. This CDR3 is built from 15 residues. V was clipped by 5 bases and J by 4 bases; unmatched bases: 5. The CDR3 nucleotides read TGTGCCAGCAGCCATGCGGGGGGGGGCACCGGGGAGCTGTTTTTT. This translates into CASSHAGGGTGELFF.

CDR3 coding DNA: TGCGCCAGCAAATGGGATTCTAGCGGGAGCGGTCCCGGGGAGCTGTTTTTT. Translation: CASKWDSSGSGPGELFF. The genes are TRBV5-1 and TRBJ2-2; TRBD2 agrees at 10 bases. This CDR3 region has 17 residues. Germline loops: CDR1 SGHRS, CDR2 YFSETQ. V lost 6 bases to trimming and J lost 6 bases; unmatched junction nucleotides: 14.

DNA for the CDR3: TGTGCCAGCAGCCTAAGCCAAAGCGGAGTCCCCCCCTACGAGCAGTACTTC. It encodes CASSLSQSGVPPYEQYF. This rearrangement joins TRBV7-8 to TRBJ2-7; tentatively, D is TRBD2 (5 bases). Germline V gene data show CDR1 as SGHVS and CDR2 as FQNEAQ. This CDR3 is 17 amino acids long. The V and J ends lost 5 bases and 2 bases respectively, with 22 bases between them.

The table lists this clone with a count of one. The V and J genes are TRBV19 and TRBJ2-5; 7 positions agree with TRBD1. V lost 3 bases to trimming and J lost 5 bases; unmatched junction nucleotides: 3. Germline CDR1 reads LNHDA; CDR2 reads SQIVND (reference sequence). This CDR3 is 13 amino acids long. For the CDR3, the DNA is TGTGCCAGTAGTATTAGGGGGCAGGAGACCCAGTACTTC. Protein sequence: CASSIRGQETQYF. Drawing the rest from reference TRBV19 and TRBJ2-5, the complete variable domain is DGGITQSPKYLFRKEGQNVTLSCEQNLNHDAMYWYRQDPGQGLRLIYYSQIVNDFQKGDIAEGYSVSREKKESFPLTVTSAQKNPTAFYLCASSIRGQETQYFGPGTRLLVL.

The V gene is TRBV24-1, the J gene TRBJ2-3; no clear D gene. The CDR3 spans 13 residues. Germline loops: CDR1 KGHDR, CDR2 SFDVKD. V lost 2 bases and J lost 3, with 5 bases in between. CDR3 amino acids: CATSDSRTDTQYF. For the CDR3, the DNA is TGTGCCACCAGTGATTCTAGAACAGATACGCAGTATTTT.

The CDR3 protein is CASSPIRTDNEQFF. DNA of the CDR3: TGTGCCAGCAGTCCAATAAGAACAGACAATGAGCAGTTCTTC. This chain joins TRBV27 and TRBJ2-1; no clear D. This CDR3 spans 14 amino acids. V gave up 5 bases and J gave up 5 bases, with 13 bases separating them. The germline V gene encodes CDR1 MNHEY and CDR2 SMNVEV (reference sequence).